This TCR beta chain was documented in a study of blood T cell repertoires in COVID-19. Study as a whole: PBMCs, B-cell-depleted T cells, or T cells provided the cDNA or gDNA that made up the material.

CDR1 and CDR2 (germline): LNHDA, SQIVND (reference sequence). V was clipped by 3 bases and J by 5 bases, with 8 bases between them. CDR3 length: 13 amino acids. In the original workflow: Reference gene primer amplification gave estimated nucleated cell counts. Only in-frame clones appear in the TCRdb table, and some are missing; sequencing was by immunoSEQ multiplex PCR. V and J calls and clone size come straight from that table; D and trimming were deduced from the DNA. The sample includes some 240,000 clones, about 87% of them seen just once. Followed longitudinally, the Seattle patients had been enrolled during active infection.

The V and J genes are TRBV19 and TRBJ2-1; D unresolved. The TCR originated in a woman in her 70s with COVID-19, enrolled during active disease. Sequences were obtained from peripheral blood. The CDR3 DNA reads TGTGCCAGTAGTATTTCCAGGAACAATGAGCAGTTCTTC. Its translation: CASSISRNNEQFF. The full variable domain, its missing parts supplied by reference TRBV19 and TRBJ2-1, is DGGITQSPKYLFRKEGQNVTLSCEQNLNHDAMYWYRQDPGQGLRLIYYSQIVNDFQKGDIAEGYSVSREKKESFPLTVTSAQKNPTAFYLCASSISRNNEQFFGPGTRLTVL.